The 8 T cell receptor beta chains presented below share a single source sample, sequenced in a study of blood T cells in healthy people across ages. Sample-barcoded 5' priming and a J-beta primer mix drove a second PCR of 7 to 11 cycles. TCRdb redid the calling of the 5' RACE reads with MiXCR, one entry per CDR3 protein. This sample carries about 500,000 distinct CDR3 sequences, approximately 25% of them seen once, and the ten largest clones take 8.5% to 9.5%. Another study also made use of these data, one on T cells of mothers and their children.

Material: blood. The source of these receptors is a boy aged 10-17 years in good health.

In its sample, this clonotype was seen a few times. The chain couples TRBV27 to TRBJ2-3, with unresolved D. Between the trimmed V and J ends, which lost 5 bases and 2 bases, there was a span of 14 bases. This CDR3 has 15 residues. CDR1 and CDR2 from the germline V gene are MNHEY and SMNVEV (reference sequence). Written as DNA, the CDR3 is TGTGCCAGCAGTCTTATGCCCCTCTCCACAGATACGCAGTATTTT. This sequence encodes CASSLMPLSTDTQYF.

This clonotype was picked up a small number of times. J is TRBJ1-2 and V is TRBV6-2 or TRBV6-3, with TRBD1 matching over 8 bases. The V segment lost 4 bases and the J segment 5 bases; nucleotides outside the gene matches: 9. CDR1 MNHEY and CDR2 SVGEGT come from the germline V gene. This CDR3 is 15 amino acids long. This CDR3 is CASSSRDRPLYGYTF. In DNA, the CDR3 is TGTGCCAGCAGTTCCCGGGACAGGCCCCTATATGGCTACACCTTC.

The chain joins TRBV7-8 to TRBJ2-1; TRBD2 matches 14 bases. The germline V gene has CDR1 SGHVS and CDR2 FQNEAQ. The CDR3 loop spans 18 amino acids. The ends lost 1 base at V and 1 base at J; junction bases unmatched: 3. CDR3 in amino acids: CASSLGRTSGRSYNEQFF. The CDR3, as DNA: TGTGCCAGCAGCTTAGGTAGGACTAGCGGGAGGTCCTACAATGAGCAGTTCTTC.

This clonotype has just a few counts. The J gene is TRBJ2-5, the V gene TRBV7-2, with 14 bases lining up with TRBD2. CDR3 length equals 17 residues. Trimming at V came to 3 bases and at J to 5 bases, leaving 8 bases not matched to a gene. The germline gives CDR1 SGHTA, CDR2 FQGNSA. In DNA form, the CDR3 reads TGTGCCAGCAGCTTTTCCGGGACTAGCGGGAGCGGGGAGACCCAGTACTTC. Translated: CASSFSGTSGSGETQYF.

This chain connects TRBV6-1 to TRBJ1-1; TRBD1 agrees at 11 bases. The germline V gene encodes CDR1 MNHNS and CDR2 SASEGT. V dropped 7 bases and J dropped 12; count of bases not matched to a gene: 13. There are 14 residues in the CDR3. As DNA, the CDR3 is TGTGCCAGCAATGGACAGGGGGCGCAGGGGTATTCTTTCTTT. This translates into CASNGQGAQGYSFF.

The CDR3 protein is CASSFGSTGTEAFF. The CDR3 coding sequence is TGTGCCAGCAGCTTTGGATCTACGGGCACTGAAGCTTTCTTT. V usage is TRBV5-5 and J usage is TRBJ1-1; D not certain. CDR1 and CDR2 (germline): SGHKS, YYEKEE (reference sequence). V gave up 2 bases and J gave up 4 bases, with 12 bases separating them. The CDR3 extends over 14 amino acids.

Comment on this clonotype: An end of the junction differs from the germline gene, which may be a read error. V gene TRBV24-1 combines with J gene TRBJ2-5; the D is unclear. There are 9 residues in the CDR3. The germline gives CDR1 KGHDR, CDR2 SFDVKD. The CDR3 loop reads CATSPYGVF. The CDR3 DNA reads as TGTGCCACCAGTCCTTATGGGGTCTTC.

This clonotype was found a few times. The CDR3 sequence is CASSWGQGSNTEAFF. CDR3 DNA: TGTGCCAGCAGCTGGGGACAGGGCTCGAACACTGAAGCTTTCTTT. The V call is TRBV5-5, the J call TRBJ1-1, with 9 bases matching TRBD1. CDR3 length: 15 residues. Germline V gene data show CDR1 as SGHKS and CDR2 as YYEKEE (reference sequence). After removal of 3 bases from V and 1 base from J, the junction contained 4 bases not matched to a gene.